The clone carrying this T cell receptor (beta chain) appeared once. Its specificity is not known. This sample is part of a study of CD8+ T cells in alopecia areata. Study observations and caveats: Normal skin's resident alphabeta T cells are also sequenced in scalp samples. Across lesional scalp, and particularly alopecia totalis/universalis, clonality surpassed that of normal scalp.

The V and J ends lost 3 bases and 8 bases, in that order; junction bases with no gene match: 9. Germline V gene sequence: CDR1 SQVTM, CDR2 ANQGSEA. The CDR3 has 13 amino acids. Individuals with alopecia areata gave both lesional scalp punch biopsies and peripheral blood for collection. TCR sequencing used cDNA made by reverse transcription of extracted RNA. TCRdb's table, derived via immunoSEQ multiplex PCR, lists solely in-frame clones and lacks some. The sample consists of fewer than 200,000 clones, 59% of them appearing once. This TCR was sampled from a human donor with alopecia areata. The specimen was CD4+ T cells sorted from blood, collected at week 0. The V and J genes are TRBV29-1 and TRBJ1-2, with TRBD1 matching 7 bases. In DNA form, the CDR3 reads TGCAGCGTTGACCCCCAGGGGGGGGGAGGCTACACCTTC. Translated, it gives CSVDPQGGGGYTF.